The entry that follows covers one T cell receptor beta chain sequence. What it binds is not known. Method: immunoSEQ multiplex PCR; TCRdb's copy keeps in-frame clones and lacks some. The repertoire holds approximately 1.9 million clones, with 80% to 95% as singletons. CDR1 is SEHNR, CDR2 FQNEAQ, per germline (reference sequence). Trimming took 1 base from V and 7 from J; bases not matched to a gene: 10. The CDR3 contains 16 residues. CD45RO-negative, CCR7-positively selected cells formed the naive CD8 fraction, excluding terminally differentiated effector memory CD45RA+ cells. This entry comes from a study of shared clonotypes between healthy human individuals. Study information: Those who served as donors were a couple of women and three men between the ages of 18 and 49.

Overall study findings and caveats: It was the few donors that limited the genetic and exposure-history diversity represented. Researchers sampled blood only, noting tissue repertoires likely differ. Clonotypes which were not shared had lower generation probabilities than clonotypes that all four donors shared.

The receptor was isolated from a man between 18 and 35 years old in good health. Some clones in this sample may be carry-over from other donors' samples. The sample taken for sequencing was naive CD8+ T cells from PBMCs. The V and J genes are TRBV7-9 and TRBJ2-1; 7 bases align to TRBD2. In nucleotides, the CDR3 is TGTGCCAGCAGCTTAGGGGACGCGGGAGCTAGAAATGAGCAGTTCTTC. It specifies CASSLGDAGARNEQFF.